The 29 T cell receptor beta chains below were found in one sample sequenced in a study of blood T cell repertoires in COVID-19. The assay was immunoSEQ multiplex PCR, and TCRdb's table has in-frame clones only and misses some. The sample has about 33,000 clones, 75% to 90% seen once; the top ten hold about 7%. Sequenced: peripheral blood. The receptor source for this set is a human donor in a cohort sampled during active COVID-19.

This clone was found a few times. The chain links TRBV4-1 to TRBJ2-4; weak D call: TRBD2 (6 bases). The CDR3 length is 14 residues. Trimming took 4 bases from V and 6 from J, leaving 13 bases between them. Germline V gene data show CDR1 as MGHRA and CDR2 as YSYEKL. CDR3 protein: CASSPGGVPNIQYF. The CDR3 DNA sequence: TGCGCCAGCAGCCCCGGAGGGGTACCAAACATTCAGTACTTC.

The chain recombines TRBV18 with TRBJ2-5; 8 bases map to TRBD2. Germline-derived CDR1 and CDR2 are KGHSH and LQKENI. The CDR3 runs to 14 residues. V was pared by 3 bases and J by 5 bases, with 5 bases of the junction left unmatched. The CDR3 spells CASSPARGGETQYF. In DNA form, the CDR3 reads TGTGCCAGCTCACCGGCACGGGGGGGTGAGACCCAGTACTTC.

The chain couples TRBV11-2 to TRBJ2-7; no definite D call. V lost 0 bases, J lost 0 bases, and 9 bases lay in between. This CDR3 contains 15 residues. The germline V gene has CDR1 SGHAT and CDR2 FQNNGV. CDR3 nucleotides: TGTGCCAGCAGCTTAGATCGGCACAGCTCCTACGAGCAGTACTTC. Amino acid sequence: CASSLDRHSSYEQYF.

The chain links TRBV10-3 to TRBJ1-2, with 10 bases that match TRBD1. Germline V gene lookup returns CDR1 ENHRY and CDR2 SYGVKD. This CDR3 comprises 16 residues. V was clipped by 2 bases and J by 0 bases; unmatched bases: 3. For the CDR3, the DNA is TGTGCCATCAGTGAGACAGGGACAGGGGCTAACTATGGCTACACCTTC. Translating it yields CAISETGTGANYGYTF.

The V and J genes are TRBV18 and TRBJ2-5; the D is unclear. The CDR3 runs to 13 residues. V was pared by 1 base and J by 1 base, with 4 bases between. In germline, CDR1 is KGHSH, CDR2 LQKENI. CDR3 amino acids: CASSPRAQETQYF. The CDR3 DNA sequence: TGTGCCAGCTCACCACGGGCCCAAGAGACCCAGTACTTC.

This clone counts as medium-sized. The chain couples TRBV11-1 to TRBJ2-2; the D gene is possibly TRBD1 (5 bases). V gave up 5 bases and J gave up 3 bases, with 13 bases separating them. This CDR3 is 15 amino acids long. Germline V gene data show CDR1 as SGHAT and CDR2 as FQDESV (reference sequence). CDR3 loop: CASSLGRGDTGELFF. Written as DNA, the CDR3 is TGTGCCAGCAGCCTTGGTAGGGGCGACACCGGGGAGCTGTTTTTT.

The chain couples TRBV5-8 to TRBJ1-1; 7 bases fit TRBD1. CDR1 is SGHTS, CDR2 YDEGEE, per germline. With V trimmed by 6 bases and J by 8 bases, 4 bases remained unmatched. The CDR3 has 11 residues. CDR3 residues: CASTRRGEAFF. In DNA form, the CDR3 reads TGTGCCAGCACCCGCAGGGGGGAAGCTTTCTTT.

The rearrangement uses TRBV19 and TRBJ1-5; 7 positions agree with TRBD1. This CDR3 contains 15 residues. CDR1 and CDR2 from the germline V gene are LNHDA and SQIVND (reference sequence). V dropped 4 bases and J dropped 3; count of bases not matched to a gene: 6. CDR3 protein: CASSRVTGLNQPQHF. In nucleotides, the CDR3 is TGTGCCAGTAGTAGGGTGACAGGGCTCAATCAGCCCCAGCATTTT.

The rearrangement links TRBV27 to TRBJ2-5, with D possibly being TRBD1 (7 bases). The CDR3 loop spans 15 amino acids. Trimming cost V 5 bases and J 2 bases, with 15 bases left between them. Germline CDR1 and CDR2: MNHEY and SMNVEV (reference sequence). Here the CDR3 reads CASSPFRGDQETQYF. The CDR3 DNA reads TGTGCCAGCAGTCCCTTCAGGGGGGATCAAGAGACCCAGTACTTC.

The chain links TRBV2 to TRBJ2-3; the D gene is possibly TRBD1 (5 bases). Germline V CDR1 and CDR2: SNHLY, FYNNEI. There are 14 residues in the CDR3. Trimming cost V 5 bases and J 2 bases, with 11 bases left between them. The chain's CDR3 is CASSSQGYTDTQYF. The CDR3 DNA sequence: TGTGCCAGCAGTTCTCAGGGATACACAGATACGCAGTATTTT. Using reference TRBV2 and TRBJ2-3 for the parts outside the CDR3, the full variable domain is EPEVTQTPSHQVTQMGQEVILRCVPISNHLYFYWYRQILGQKVEFLVSFYNNEISEKSEIFDDQFSVERPDGSNFTLKIRSTKLEDSAMYFCASSSQGYTDTQYFGPGTRLTVL.

This chain links TRBV4-1 with TRBJ1-4; a possible D gene is TRBD1 (5 bases). The CDR3 runs 15 residues. Trimming removed 1 base from V and 1 base from J, with 7 bases in between. The germline CDR1 and CDR2 sequences are MGHRA and YSYEKL. Here the CDR3 reads CASSQGQLTNEKLFF. In DNA, the CDR3 is TGCGCCAGCAGCCAAGGACAGCTAACTAATGAAAAACTGTTTTTT.

This chain connects TRBV18 to TRBJ1-5; D unclear. Germline-derived CDR1 and CDR2 are KGHSH and LQKENI. V lost 6 bases and J 7 bases, leaving 16 bases between the germline ends. This CDR3 comprises 14 residues. The CDR3 DNA reads TGTGCCAGCTCGGATGGGCAGTCGGAACAGCCCCAGCATTTT. Translation: CASSDGQSEQPQHF.

This clone is labeled as medium-sized. This sequence joins TRBV27 and TRBJ1-2, with 7 bases identical to TRBD1. Per germline, CDR1 MNHEY and CDR2 SMNVEV (reference sequence). CDR3 length equals 15 residues. V shed 9 bases and J 4 bases; nucleotides not matched to a gene: 14. CDR3 region: CASQERGRVGYGYTF. CDR3 in DNA: TGTGCCAGTCAAGAGAGGGGGCGGGTCGGCTATGGCTACACCTTC.

This chain connects TRBV25-1 to TRBJ2-3; tentative D call: TRBD2 (7 bases). The ends were cut back, 8 bases at V and 3 bases at J, with 21 bases in the middle. This CDR3 comprises 16 residues. CDR1 is MGHDK and CDR2 is SYGVNS in the germline V gene. This chain's CDR3 is CASRGASFRRTDTQYF. For the CDR3, the DNA is TGTGCCAGCCGGGGGGCCTCTTTCCGAAGGACAGATACGCAGTATTTT. Using reference TRBV25-1 and TRBJ2-3 for the parts outside the CDR3, the full variable domain is EADIYQTPRYLVIGTGKKITLECSQTMGHDKMYWYQQDPGMELHLIHYSYGVNSTEKGDLSSESTVSRIRTEHFPLTLESARPSHTSQYLCASRGASFRRTDTQYFGPGTRLTVL.

In its sample, this clone was seen a few times. The rearrangement joins TRBV6-6 to TRBJ2-7, with TRBD1 matching over 7 bases. The germline gives CDR1 MNHNY, CDR2 SVGAGI (reference sequence). The V gene end was trimmed by 6 bases and the J gene end by 6 bases; junction bases not matched to a gene: 8. The CDR3 sequence is 13 residues long. The CDR3 bases are TGTGCCAGCAGCAGGGACAGTCGGCTCGAGCAGTACTTC. Translating gives CASSRDSRLEQYF.

This clone showed up just a few times. The chain uses TRBV11-2 and TRBJ2-1, with 10 bases identical to TRBD2. The CDR3 runs to 17 residues. Germline-derived CDR1 and CDR2 are SGHAT and FQNNGV. V lost 4 bases, J lost 6 bases, and 12 bases stayed unmatched. The CDR3 sequence is CASSYRTSGVIPNEQFF. For the CDR3, the DNA is TGTGCCAGCAGCTACCGGACTAGCGGAGTGATCCCCAATGAGCAGTTCTTC.

The chain is built from TRBV28 and TRBJ1-3, with unresolved D. Trimming stripped 3 bases from V and 0 bases from J, with 12 bases between. The CDR3 length is 16 residues. Germline values: CDR1 MDHEN, CDR2 SYDVKM. The CDR3: CASSLALGSSGNTIYF. The CDR3 nucleotides are TGTGCCAGCAGTTTGGCTCTGGGCAGCTCTGGAAACACCATATATTTT.

The chain combines TRBV10-2 with TRBJ2-3, with D maybe TRBD1 (7 bases). This CDR3 has 14 residues. V was cut by 5 bases and J by 8 bases, with 17 bases left in between. Germline V gene data show CDR1 as WSHSY and CDR2 as SAAADI. CDR3 coding DNA: TGCGCCAGCAGTTTCAAAACAGGGGAGGCTACGCAGTATTTT. This codes for CASSFKTGEATQYF.

V usage is TRBV6-2 or TRBV6-3 and J usage is TRBJ2-2, with D perhaps matching TRBD2 (5 bases). This CDR3 contains 14 residues. Germline CDR1 is MNHEY and CDR2 is SVGEGT. V dropped 3 bases and J dropped 4 bases, with 9 bases sitting between them. The CDR3 DNA sequence: TGTGCCAGCAGTTATAATCGGGGCACCGGGGAGCTGTTTTTT. Protein sequence: CASSYNRGTGELFF.

The genes are TRBV18 and TRBJ2-3; a possible D gene is TRBD1 (5 bases). Trimming took 6 bases from V and 1 from J, leaving 14 bases between them. Germline V lookup: CDR1 KGHSH, CDR2 LQKENI. This CDR3 spans 15 amino acids. CDR3 protein: CASSERIGGTDTQYF. CDR3 DNA: TGTGCCAGCTCCGAGAGGATAGGGGGCACAGATACGCAGTATTTT.

The rearrangement uses TRBV21-1 and TRBJ1-5; the DNA was not compared with TRBD1, the D call given in the table. TRBV21-1 is annotated as a pseudogene. The CDR3 is 18 residues long. CDR3 loop: CASSKRTGGETSNQPQHF. The CDR3 bases are TGTGCCAGCAGCAAAAGGACAGGGGGAGAAACTAGCAATCAGCCCCAGCATTTT.

The V gene is TRBV10-3, the J gene TRBJ2-1, with 10 bases aligning to TRBD1. CDR3 length: 16 residues. J was trimmed by 10 bases and V by 2 bases; bases with no gene match: 11. Looked up from germline, CDR1 is ENHRY and CDR2 is SYGVKD. CDR3 protein: CAISEGGTGASREQFF. CDR3 DNA: TGTGCCATCAGTGAGGGTGGGACAGGGGCCTCCCGCGAGCAGTTCTTC.

This clone was detected only a few times. The chain has TRBV10-1 and TRBJ1-2; 10 nucleotides line up with TRBD1. CDR1 is WNHNN, CDR2 SYGVQD, per germline (reference sequence). Unmatched junction bases numbered 8, after V lost 6 bases and J lost 7 bases. This CDR3 spans 14 amino acids. The CDR3 loop reads CASRPGQGRFGYTF. The CDR3 bases are TGCGCCAGCAGGCCGGGACAGGGGAGGTTTGGCTACACCTTC.

The table lists this clone with a count of one. This rearrangement joins TRBV5-8 to TRBJ2-7; D remains ambiguous. The V end lost 0 bases, the J end lost 11 bases, and 12 bases lay between the germline ends. Germline-derived CDR1 and CDR2 are SGHTS and YDEGEE. The CDR3 length is 12 residues. CDR3: CASSLEEIVEYF. In DNA form, the CDR3 reads TGTGCCAGCAGCTTGGAGGAGATTGTTGAGTACTTC.

This clone was counted once. The chain recombines TRBV28 with TRBJ2-7; possible D gene TRBD2, 6 bases. The V gene lost 6 bases and the J gene lost 2 bases, with 14 bases spanning the gap. Germline V gene data show CDR1 as MDHEN and CDR2 as SYDVKM. CDR3 length equals 14 residues. CDR3 loop: CASSPLSGAYEQYF. In DNA, the CDR3 is TGTGCCAGCAGCCCACTGTCGGGGGCCTACGAGCAGTACTTC.

The chain joins TRBV28 to TRBJ2-3; TRBD2 matches 10 bases. Germline trimming cut 6 bases from V and 5 bases from J; bases unmatched to any gene: 8. Germline V gene sequence: CDR1 MDHEN, CDR2 SYDVKM. The CDR3 contains 15 residues. CDR3 sequence reads: CASSLLAGVEDTQYF. The CDR3 bases are TGTGCCAGCAGCCTTCTAGCGGGAGTGGAAGATACGCAGTATTTT.

The V call is TRBV6-1, the J call TRBJ2-1, with D maybe TRBD1 (7 bases). V was cut by 2 bases and J by 5 bases, with 13 bases left in between. Germline V gene sequence: CDR1 MNHNS, CDR2 SASEGT. The CDR3 is made up of 15 amino acids. This CDR3 reads CASSEQGEDHNEQFF. CDR3 DNA: TGTGCCAGCAGTGAACAGGGGGAGGACCACAATGAGCAGTTCTTC.

This rearrangement joins TRBV3-1 (or the pseudogene TRBV3-2) to TRBJ2-7, with 8 bases fitting TRBD1. The ends lost 0 bases at V and 3 bases at J; junction bases unmatched: 4. Germline assignment: CDR1 LGHDT and CDR2 YNNKEL (reference sequence). The CDR3 is made up of 15 amino acids. The CDR3 protein is CASSQEQGAVYEQYF. The CDR3 DNA reads as TGTGCCAGCAGCCAAGAGCAGGGGGCGGTCTACGAGCAGTACTTC.

The V and J genes are TRBV6-2 or TRBV6-3 and TRBJ2-1; TRBD2 matches at 8 bases. CDR3 length equals 14 residues. The junction had 1 base not matched to a gene; V was cut back by 5 bases and J by 1 base. CDR1 and CDR2 (germline): MNHEY, SVGEGT. The CDR3 DNA follows: TGTGCCAGCAGTCGGGGGGGGTCCTACAATGAGCAGTTCTTC. Amino acid sequence: CASSRGGSYNEQFF.